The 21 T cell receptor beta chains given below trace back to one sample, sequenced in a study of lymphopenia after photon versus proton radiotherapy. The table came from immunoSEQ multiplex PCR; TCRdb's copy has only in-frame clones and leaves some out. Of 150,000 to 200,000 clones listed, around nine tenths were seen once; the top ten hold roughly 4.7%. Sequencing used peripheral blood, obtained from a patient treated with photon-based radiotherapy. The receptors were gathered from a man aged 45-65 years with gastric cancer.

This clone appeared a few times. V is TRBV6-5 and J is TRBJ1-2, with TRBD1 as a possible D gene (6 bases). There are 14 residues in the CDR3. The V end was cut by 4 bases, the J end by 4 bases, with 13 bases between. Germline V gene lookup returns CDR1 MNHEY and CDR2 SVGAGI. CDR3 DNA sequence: TGTGCCAGCAGTTCCCTGGGGGGCTTCTATGGCTACACCTTC. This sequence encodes CASSSLGGFYGYTF.

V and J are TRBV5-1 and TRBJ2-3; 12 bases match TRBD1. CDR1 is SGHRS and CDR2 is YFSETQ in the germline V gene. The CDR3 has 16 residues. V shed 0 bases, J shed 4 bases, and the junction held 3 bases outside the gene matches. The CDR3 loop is CASSLEGQGAADTQYF. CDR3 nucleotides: TGCGCCAGCAGCTTGGAGGGACAGGGGGCTGCAGATACGCAGTATTTT.

This chain's CDR3 is CASSPGRSMPGELFF. CDR3 coding DNA: TGTGCCAGCTCACCCGGACGGTCGATGCCCGGGGAGCTGTTTTTT. The chain uses TRBV18 and TRBJ2-2; D call uncertain. The CDR3 is made up of 15 amino acids. Germline CDR1 is KGHSH and CDR2 is LQKENI. The ends were cut back, 3 bases at V and 6 bases at J, with 14 bases in the middle.

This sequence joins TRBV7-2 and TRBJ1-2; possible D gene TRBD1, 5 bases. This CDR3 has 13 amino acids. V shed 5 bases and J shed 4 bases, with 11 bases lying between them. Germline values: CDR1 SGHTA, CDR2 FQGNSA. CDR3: CASSPGGGYGYTF. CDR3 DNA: TGTGCCAGCAGCCCCGGGGGGGGCTATGGCTACACCTTC.

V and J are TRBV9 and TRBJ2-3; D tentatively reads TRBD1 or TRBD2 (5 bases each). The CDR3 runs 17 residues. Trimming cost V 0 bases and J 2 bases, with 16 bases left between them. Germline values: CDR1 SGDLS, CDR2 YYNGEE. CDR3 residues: CASSVGKQRGFTDTQYF. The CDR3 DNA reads TGTGCCAGCAGCGTAGGCAAGCAGAGGGGCTTCACAGATACGCAGTATTTT. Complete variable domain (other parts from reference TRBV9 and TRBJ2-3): DSGVTQTPKHLITATGQRVTLRCSPRSGDLSVYWYQQSLDQGLQFLIQYYNGEERAKGNILERFSAQQFPDLHSELNLSSLELGDSALYFCASSVGKQRGFTDTQYFGPGTRLTVL.

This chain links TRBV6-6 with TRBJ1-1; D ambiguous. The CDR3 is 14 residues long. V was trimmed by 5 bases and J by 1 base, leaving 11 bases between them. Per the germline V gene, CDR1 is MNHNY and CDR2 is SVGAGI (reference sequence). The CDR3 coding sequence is TGTGCCAGCAGTCTAGACACGAGGAACACTGAAGCTTTCTTT. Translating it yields CASSLDTRNTEAFF.

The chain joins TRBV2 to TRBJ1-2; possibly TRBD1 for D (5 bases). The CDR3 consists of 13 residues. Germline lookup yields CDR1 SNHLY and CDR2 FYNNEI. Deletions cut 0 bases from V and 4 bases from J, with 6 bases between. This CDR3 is CASSEADIYGYTF. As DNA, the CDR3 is TGTGCCAGCAGTGAAGCGGACATCTATGGCTACACCTTC. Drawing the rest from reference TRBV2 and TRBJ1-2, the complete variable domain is EPEVTQTPSHQVTQMGQEVILRCVPISNHLYFYWYRQILGQKVEFLVSFYNNEISEKSEIFDDQFSVERPDGSNFTLKIRSTKLEDSAMYFCASSEADIYGYTFGSGTRLTVV.

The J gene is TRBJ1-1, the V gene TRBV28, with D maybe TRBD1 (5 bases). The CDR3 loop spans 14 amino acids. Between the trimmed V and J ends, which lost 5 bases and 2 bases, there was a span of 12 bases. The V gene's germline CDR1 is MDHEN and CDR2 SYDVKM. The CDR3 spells CASSLGGVNTEAFF. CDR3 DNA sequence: TGTGCCAGCAGTCTGGGGGGGGTAAACACTGAAGCTTTCTTT.

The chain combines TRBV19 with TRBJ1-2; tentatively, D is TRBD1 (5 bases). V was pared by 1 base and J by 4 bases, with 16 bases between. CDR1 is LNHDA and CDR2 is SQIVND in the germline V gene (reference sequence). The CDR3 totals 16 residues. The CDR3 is CASSIVGTRGTYGYTF. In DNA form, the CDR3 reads TGTGCCAGTAGTATAGTGGGGACGAGGGGAACCTATGGCTACACCTTC.

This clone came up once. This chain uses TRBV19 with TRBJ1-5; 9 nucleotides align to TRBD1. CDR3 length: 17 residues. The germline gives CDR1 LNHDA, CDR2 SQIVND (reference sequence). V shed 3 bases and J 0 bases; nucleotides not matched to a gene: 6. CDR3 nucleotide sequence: TGTGCCAGTAGTATGTTCCGGGGACAGGGTAGCAATCAGCCCCAGCATTTT. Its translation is CASSMFRGQGSNQPQHF.

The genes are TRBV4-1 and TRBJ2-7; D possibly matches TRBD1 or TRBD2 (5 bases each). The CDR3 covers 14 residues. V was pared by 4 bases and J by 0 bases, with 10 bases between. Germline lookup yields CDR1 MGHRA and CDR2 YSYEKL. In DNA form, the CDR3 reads TGCGCCAGCAGCCCTCGGGACGGCTCCTACGAGCAGTACTTC. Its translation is CASSPRDGSYEQYF.

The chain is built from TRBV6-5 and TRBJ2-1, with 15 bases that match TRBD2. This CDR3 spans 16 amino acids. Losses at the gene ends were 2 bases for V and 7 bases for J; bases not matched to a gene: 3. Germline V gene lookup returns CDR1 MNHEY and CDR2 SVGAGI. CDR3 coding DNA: TGTGCCAGCAGTTACCGGGGGACTAGCGGGAGGAATGAGCAGTTCTTC. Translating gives CASSYRGTSGRNEQFF.

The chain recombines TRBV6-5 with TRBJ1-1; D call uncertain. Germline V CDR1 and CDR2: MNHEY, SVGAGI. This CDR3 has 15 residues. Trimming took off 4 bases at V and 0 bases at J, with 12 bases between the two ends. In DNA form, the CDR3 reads TGTGCCAGCAGTTCAATCGGACTTCTGAACACTGAAGCTTTCTTT. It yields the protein CASSSIGLLNTEAFF.

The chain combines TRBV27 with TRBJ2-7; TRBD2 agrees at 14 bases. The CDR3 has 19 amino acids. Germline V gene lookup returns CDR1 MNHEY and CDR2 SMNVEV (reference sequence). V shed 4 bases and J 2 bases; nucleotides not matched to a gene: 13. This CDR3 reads CASSYGTSGRGGRAYEQYF. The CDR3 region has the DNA TGTGCCAGCAGTTACGGGACTAGCGGGAGAGGGGGTAGGGCCTACGAGCAGTACTTC.

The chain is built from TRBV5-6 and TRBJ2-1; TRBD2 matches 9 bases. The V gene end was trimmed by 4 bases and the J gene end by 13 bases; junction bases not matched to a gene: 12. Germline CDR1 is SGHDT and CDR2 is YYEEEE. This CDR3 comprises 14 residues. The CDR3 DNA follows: TGTGCCAGCAGCCCCGGGACTAGCTTTCGGGAACAGTTCTTC. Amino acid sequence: CASSPGTSFREQFF.

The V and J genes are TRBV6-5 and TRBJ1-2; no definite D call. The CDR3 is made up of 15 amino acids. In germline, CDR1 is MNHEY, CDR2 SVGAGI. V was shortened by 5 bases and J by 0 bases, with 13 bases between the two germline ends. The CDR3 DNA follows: TGTGCCAGCAGTCCTTTGAAGGGTGCTAACTATGGCTACACCTTC. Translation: CASSPLKGANYGYTF.

For the CDR3, the DNA is TGTGCCAGCAGCCGACCAGCGGGAGGTGGGACAGATACGCAGTATTTT. It encodes CASSRPAGGGTDTQYF. The rearrangement links TRBV27 to TRBJ2-3, with TRBD2 matching 9 bases. In germline, CDR1 is MNHEY, CDR2 SMNVEV (reference sequence). The CDR3 length is 16 residues. Trimming took 6 bases from V and 3 from J; bases not matched to a gene: 10.

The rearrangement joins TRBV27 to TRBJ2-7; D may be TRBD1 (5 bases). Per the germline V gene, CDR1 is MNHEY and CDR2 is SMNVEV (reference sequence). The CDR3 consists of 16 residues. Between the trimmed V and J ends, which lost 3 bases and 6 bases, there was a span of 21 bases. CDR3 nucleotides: TGTGCCAGCAGTTTGAACCGACCGTCAGGGCGCCTCGAGCAGTACTTC. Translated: CASSLNRPSGRLEQYF.

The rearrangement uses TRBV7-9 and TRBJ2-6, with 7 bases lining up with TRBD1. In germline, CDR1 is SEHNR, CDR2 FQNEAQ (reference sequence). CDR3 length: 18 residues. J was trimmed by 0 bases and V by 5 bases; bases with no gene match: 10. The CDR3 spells CASSPRQGTRSGANVLTF. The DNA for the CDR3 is TGTGCCAGCAGCCCTCGACAGGGTACACGCTCTGGGGCCAACGTCCTGACTTTC.

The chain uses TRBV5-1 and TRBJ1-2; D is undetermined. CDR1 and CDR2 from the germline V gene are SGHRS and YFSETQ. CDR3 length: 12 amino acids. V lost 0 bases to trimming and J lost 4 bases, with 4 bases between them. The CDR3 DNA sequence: TGCGCCAGCAGCTTGGATTTCTATGGCTACACCTTC. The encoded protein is CASSLDFYGYTF.

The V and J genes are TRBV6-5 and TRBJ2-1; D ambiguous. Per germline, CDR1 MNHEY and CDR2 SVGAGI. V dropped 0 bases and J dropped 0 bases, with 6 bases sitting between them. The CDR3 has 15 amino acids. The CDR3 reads CASSYSPSSYNEQFF. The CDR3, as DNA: TGTGCCAGCAGTTACTCGCCAAGCTCCTACAATGAGCAGTTCTTC.